The 10 T cell receptor beta chains reported below all come from one sample, sequenced in a study of blood T cell repertoires in COVID-19. Assay: immunoSEQ multiplex PCR; the TCRdb copy retains only in-frame clones and omits some. The table records under 200,000 clones, over 75% of them present only once. Sequencing was carried out using peripheral blood. These TCRs come from a man aged 50-59 years with acute or convalescent COVID-19.

The V and J genes are TRBV28 and TRBJ2-3; 8 bases are shared with TRBD1. Germline CDR1 and CDR2: MDHEN and SYDVKM. The CDR3 has 16 residues. The V and J ends lost 7 bases and 3 bases, in that order; junction bases with no gene match: 12. CDR3 loop: CASKKPRQGRTDTQYF. For the CDR3, the DNA is TGTGCCAGCAAGAAACCCAGACAGGGGAGGACAGATACGCAGTATTTT.

The genes are TRBV24-1 and TRBJ2-5; 9 bases line up with TRBD1. J lost 7 bases, V lost 2 bases, and 7 bases had no gene match. CDR1 is KGHDR, CDR2 SFDVKD, per germline. The CDR3 runs to 15 residues. In nucleotides, the CDR3 is TGTGCCACCAGTGATTCTCGACAGGGGGGGAGGACCCAGTACTTC. Amino acid sequence: CATSDSRQGGRTQYF.

This clone was recorded only once. The V call is TRBV27, the J call TRBJ1-5; no clear D gene. Germline V gives CDR1 MNHEY, CDR2 SMNVEV (reference sequence). Trimming cost V 0 bases and J 0 bases, with 6 bases left between them. CDR3 length: 15 residues. Written as DNA, the CDR3 is TGTGCCAGCAGTTTATCTCGCTATAGCAATCAGCCCCAGCATTTT. It codes for CASSLSRYSNQPQHF.

The V call is TRBV28, the J call TRBJ1-4; 8 bases agree with TRBD1. The V gene end was trimmed by 6 bases and the J gene end by 6 bases; junction bases not matched to a gene: 6. CDR1 and CDR2 (germline): MDHEN, SYDVKM. This CDR3 has 14 amino acids. The CDR3 region has the DNA TGTGCCAGCAGAACCTCGACAGGGGATGAAAAACTGTTTTTT. Translated, it gives CASRTSTGDEKLFF.

The chain links TRBV12-3 or TRBV12-4 to TRBJ1-3; D remains unclear. Trimming shortened V by 3 bases and J by 0 bases, and 3 bases separated the two germline ends. The CDR3 has 13 residues. The CDR3 bases are TGTGCCAGCAGTTTCCGCTCTGGAAACACCATATATTTT. Translating gives CASSFRSGNTIYF.

V usage is TRBV6-5 and J usage is TRBJ1-2, with 9 bases lining up with TRBD1. Germline lookup yields CDR1 MNHEY and CDR2 SVGAGI. Germline trimming cut 5 bases from V and 2 bases from J; bases unmatched to any gene: 3. This CDR3 has 14 residues. CDR3 DNA sequence: TGTGCCAGCAGTACAGGACAGGGGAACTATGGCTACACCTTC. Its translation: CASSTGQGNYGYTF.

The chain employs TRBV27 and TRBJ2-2; 10 nucleotides line up with TRBD1. The CDR3 extends over 15 amino acids. Germline V CDR1 and CDR2: MNHEY, SMNVEV (reference sequence). Trimming at V came to 6 bases and at J to 5 bases, leaving 6 bases not matched to a gene. This chain's CDR3 is CASRATGGSTGELFF. The DNA for the CDR3 is TGTGCCAGCAGGGCGACAGGGGGCTCAACCGGGGAGCTGTTTTTT.

CDR3 amino acids: CAWRSTGTNQPQHF. The CDR3 DNA reads as TGTGCCTGGAGGAGTACAGGGACAAATCAGCCCCAGCATTTT. The V and J genes are TRBV30 and TRBJ1-5; a possible D gene is TRBD1 (6 bases). V was shortened by 3 bases and J by 4 bases, with 13 bases between the two germline ends. Per germline, CDR1 GTSNPN and CDR2 SVGIG (reference sequence). The CDR3 consists of 14 residues.

The J gene is TRBJ2-7, the V gene TRBV19, with a tentative D call TRBD2 (6 bases). The V gene's germline CDR1 is LNHDA and CDR2 SQIVND (reference sequence). V lost 4 bases to trimming and J lost 2 bases, with 15 bases between them. The CDR3 consists of 15 residues. The CDR3 DNA is TGTGCCAGTAGTAACGGTCTAGCGTTACCCTACGAGCAGTACTTC. This encodes CASSNGLALPYEQYF.

The chain is built from TRBV21-1 and TRBJ2-7; the table's D call of TRBD2 was not tested on the DNA. TRBV21-1 represents a pseudogene. This CDR3 has 16 amino acids. CDR3 sequence reads: CASTIRTSGRCYEQYF. As DNA, the CDR3 is TGTGCCAGCACCATTCGGACTAGCGGGAGATGTTACGAGCAGTACTTC.